This entry lists 18 T cell receptor beta chains sequenced from one sample in a study of Ad26.COV2.S vaccination and SARS-CoV-2 variants. Documented treatment: 15 to 20 received Ad26.COV2.S at low or high dose, single or two shots; 5 received placebo; per-sample allocation not given. On day 63 after the first injection, vaccine and placebo recipients gave samples. Profiling relied on immunoSEQ multiplex PCR, and the TCRdb table lists in-frame clones only, not all of them. Of 380,000 or so clones in the sample, roughly four fifths were seen once. The source was peripheral blood, collected in a trial of Ad26.COV2.S vaccine versus placebo. These receptors were obtained from a person between 18 and 65 years old who received the Ad26.COV2.S COVID-19 vaccine or a placebo.

This chain joins TRBV20-1 and TRBJ2-1; D may be TRBD2 (6 bases). The germline V and J ends were trimmed by 7 bases and 9 bases, with 13 bases remaining between them. The CDR3 totals 11 residues. The germline V gene encodes CDR1 DFQATT and CDR2 SNEGSKA (reference sequence). CDR3 loop: CSGGRGGEQFF. For the CDR3, the DNA is TGCAGTGGAGGGCGGGGAGGTGAGCAGTTCTTC.

Points on this clone: In the same sample, other DNA sequences code for this CDR3. The CDR3 DNA sequence: TGCGCCAGCAGCTTGGTGGGCAGGAACACTGAAGCTTTCTTT. Translated: CASSLVGRNTEAFF. The gene calls are TRBV5-1 and TRBJ1-1; D is ambiguous. CDR1 and CDR2 (germline): SGHRS, YFSETQ. CDR3 size: 14 residues. V was trimmed by 0 bases and J by 1 base, leaving 7 bases between them.

The chain joins TRBV4-3 to TRBJ2-2, with 8 bases aligning to TRBD1. This CDR3 is built from 16 residues. The J segment lost 4 bases and the V segment lost 1 base, leaving 5 bases of the junction unmatched. CDR1 is LGHNA, CDR2 YSLEER, per germline. The CDR3 loop is CASSQVSGGPTGELFF. The CDR3, as DNA: TGCGCCAGCAGCCAAGTTTCAGGGGGCCCCACCGGGGAGCTGTTTTTT.

V and J are TRBV6-5 and TRBJ2-7; 8 bases line up with TRBD1. The CDR3 runs to 13 residues. CDR1 MNHEY and CDR2 SVGAGI come from the germline V gene. V shed 8 bases, J shed 2 bases, and the junction held 5 bases outside the gene matches. CDR3 nucleotide sequence: TGTGCCAGCTTGGACAGGGCCACCTACGAGCAGTACTTC. It specifies CASLDRATYEQYF.

The rearrangement joins TRBV30 to TRBJ1-3; a weak D match, TRBD1 (6 bases). The length of the CDR3 is 14 residues. CDR1 is GTSNPN and CDR2 is SVGIG in the germline V gene (reference sequence). Trimming shortened V by 8 bases and J by 0 bases, and 14 bases separated the two germline ends. CDR3 loop: CAGGGAYSGNTIYF. The CDR3 DNA reads TGTGCCGGAGGGGGGGCCTACTCTGGAAACACCATATATTTT.

This chain connects TRBV7-2 to TRBJ1-4; D unclear. This CDR3 is built from 13 residues. Germline loops: CDR1 SGHTA, CDR2 FQGNSA. V dropped 0 bases and J dropped 8 bases, with 7 bases sitting between them. CDR3 protein: CASSLAPWEKLFF. The CDR3 DNA is TGTGCCAGCAGCTTAGCCCCTTGGGAAAAACTGTTTTTT.

The chain joins TRBV6-5 to TRBJ2-3; a weak D match, TRBD2 (6 bases). This CDR3 has 15 amino acids. V was clipped by 5 bases and J by 7 bases, with 19 bases between them. Germline V gives CDR1 MNHEY, CDR2 SVGAGI. The CDR3 DNA is TGTGCCAGCAGTCCGCCGGGGGTCGCTGGTAATACGCAGTATTTT. It encodes CASSPPGVAGNTQYF.

This chain uses TRBV19 with TRBJ1-1, with a tentative D call TRBD1 (5 bases). Germline assignment: CDR1 LNHDA and CDR2 SQIVND (reference sequence). Trimming stripped 1 base from V and 1 base from J, with 10 bases between. This CDR3 has 15 residues. CDR3 sequence (DNA): TGTGCCAGTAGTATAGCGCGGACACCGAACACTGAAGCTTTCTTT. This sequence encodes CASSIARTPNTEAFF.

The V call is TRBV6-2 or TRBV6-3, the J call TRBJ1-2; D unresolved. The CDR3 totals 10 residues. Germline lookup yields CDR1 MNHEY and CDR2 SVGEGT. The germline V and J ends were trimmed by 5 bases and 9 bases, with 7 bases remaining between them. CDR3 loop: CASSAGSYTF. CDR3 sequence (DNA): TGTGCCAGCAGTGCGGGGAGCTACACCTTC.

The chain joins TRBV3-1 (or the pseudogene TRBV3-2) to TRBJ2-7, with 8 bases fitting TRBD2. With 4 bases clipped from V and 0 bases from J, the junction kept 5 bases outside the gene matches. This CDR3 spans 15 amino acids. The germline gives CDR1 LGHDT, CDR2 YNNKEL (reference sequence). The CDR3 reads CASSPRGGVSYEQYF. The CDR3 DNA follows: TGTGCCAGCAGCCCCCGGGGGGGAGTCTCCTACGAGCAGTACTTC.

This clone appeared a single time. V and J are TRBV9 and TRBJ1-6, with D unresolved. Trimming stripped 4 bases from V and 3 bases from J, with 17 bases between. The CDR3 is made up of 17 amino acids. CDR1 SGDLS and CDR2 YYNGEE come from the germline V gene. The CDR3 nucleotides are TGTGCCAGCAGCTCCCCCGTGGGGTACGGCTATAATTCACCCCTCCACTTT. Translating gives CASSSPVGYGYNSPLHF.

This chain uses TRBV19 with TRBJ2-6; no reliable D call. The CDR3 consists of 15 residues. Germline V gene lookup returns CDR1 LNHDA and CDR2 SQIVND (reference sequence). Trimming stripped 3 bases from V and 4 bases from J, with 10 bases between. This CDR3 reads CASSILALGANVLTF. The CDR3 nucleotides are TGTGCCAGTAGTATTTTGGCGCTCGGGGCCAACGTCCTGACTTTC.

The chain combines TRBV6-5 with TRBJ2-3; D tentatively reads TRBD1 or TRBD2 (6 bases each). The length of the CDR3 is 15 residues. V was shortened by 5 bases and J by 0 bases, with 12 bases between the two germline ends. Germline-derived CDR1 and CDR2 are MNHEY and SVGAGI. In nucleotides, the CDR3 is TGTGCCAGCAGTCCACGGGGGCACAGCACAGATACGCAGTATTTT. Its protein is CASSPRGHSTDTQYF.

This sequence joins TRBV2 and TRBJ1-1, with D tentatively TRBD1 (6 bases). Between the trimmed V and J ends, which lost 5 bases and 11 bases, there was a span of 15 bases. The germline V gene encodes CDR1 SNHLY and CDR2 FYNNEI. The CDR3 is 12 residues long. DNA of the CDR3: TGTGCCAGCAGTCGACAGGCTCCTGCCGCTTTCTTT. Protein: CASSRQAPAAFF.

This chain joins TRBV5-1 and TRBJ2-5; TRBD2 matches 11 bases. The CDR3 extends over 15 amino acids. Germline V lookup: CDR1 SGHRS, CDR2 YFSETQ. The junction had 7 bases not matched to a gene; V was cut back by 4 bases and J by 5 bases. The CDR3 coding sequence is TGCGCCAGCAGCGGGTCGACTAGCGGGACGGAGACCCAGTACTTC. It translates to CASSGSTSGTETQYF.

In this sample, this clone turned up a few times. The CDR3 reads CASTVWMGPLSGNTIYF. DNA of the CDR3: TGTGCCAGCACCGTTTGGATGGGGCCACTCTCTGGAAACACCATATATTTT. The rearrangement links TRBV7-9 to TRBJ1-3, with D tentatively TRBD1 (5 bases). Trimming shortened V by 7 bases and J by 0 bases, and 19 bases separated the two germline ends. CDR1 SEHNR and CDR2 FQNEAQ come from the germline V gene (reference sequence). The CDR3 has 17 residues.

The gene calls are TRBV6-5 and TRBJ2-6; possibly TRBD1 for D (5 bases). Trimming removed 8 bases at V and 2 bases at J, with 13 bases between. This CDR3 has 15 residues. In germline, CDR1 is MNHEY, CDR2 SVGAGI. The CDR3 DNA reads TGTGCCAGCGGAATTGGGGCCCCTGGGGCCAACGTCCTGACTTTC. This gives the protein CASGIGAPGANVLTF.

The chain carries TRBV11-2 and TRBJ1-1; D is unclear. Germline loops: CDR1 SGHAT, CDR2 FQNNGV. Between the trimmed V and J ends, which lost 7 bases and 1 base, there was a span of 16 bases. CDR3 length equals 15 residues. The CDR3 region has the DNA TGTGCCAGCACCCGATTGACGAGGAGGAACACTGAAGCTTTCTTT. This codes for CASTRLTRRNTEAFF.